This T cell receptor beta chain is drawn from a study of T cell changes during pregnancy in multiple sclerosis. A single count supports this clone. The CDR3 runs 14 residues. Germline CDR1 reads LNHDA; CDR2 reads SQIVND (reference sequence). The germline V and J ends were trimmed by 8 bases and 0 bases, with 8 bases remaining between them. Clones were sequenced by immunoSEQ multiplex PCR, and TCRdb holds only the in-frame ones, with some missing. Of around 100,000 clones in the sample, 90% were seen once. The genes are TRBV19 and TRBJ1-6; D ambiguous. The sequenced sample was peripheral blood, obtained in the second trimester of pregnancy. The clonotype was recovered from a female donor in good health, enrolled as a control in a pregnancy study. The CDR3 sequence is CASAGSSYNSPLHF. CDR3 coding DNA: TGTGCCAGTGCTGGGAGCTCCTATAATTCACCCCTCCACTTT.